Below are 20 T cell receptor beta chains sequenced from a single sample in a study of T cells after yellow fever vaccination. TCRdb redid the calling of the 5' RACE reads with MiXCR, one entry per CDR3 protein. Of fewer than 350,000 distinct CDR3 sequences listed, over 8% are singletons. The source material was PBMCs, sampled on the day of the first yellow fever vaccination. These receptors were taken from a man younger than 35 who received the YFV17D yellow fever vaccine.

This clonotype appeared a few times. CDR3 loop: CASSFARDSYNEQFF. The CDR3 region has the DNA TGTGCCAGCTCCTTTGCTCGTGACTCCTACAATGAGCAGTTCTTC. V is TRBV18 and J is TRBJ2-1; D gene ambiguous. Germline V gene lookup returns CDR1 KGHSH and CDR2 LQKENI. Trimming took 6 bases from V and 0 from J, leaving 12 bases between them. The CDR3 contains 15 residues.

The CDR3 sequence: CSATGVTQETQYF. In DNA, the CDR3 is TGCAGCGCGACAGGGGTGACCCAAGAGACCCAGTACTTC. The rearrangement uses TRBV29-1 and TRBJ2-5; TRBD1 agrees at 8 bases. V was pared by 7 bases and J by 1 base, with 5 bases of the junction left unmatched. The CDR3 runs to 13 residues. Germline V gives CDR1 SQVTM, CDR2 ANQGSEA.

This clonotype was detected ten times or more. The chain joins TRBV5-6 to TRBJ2-7; unclear D gene. The germline V gene encodes CDR1 SGHDT and CDR2 YYEEEE. The CDR3 has 13 amino acids. Trimming left V 2 bases short and J 2 bases short, with 8 bases between. CDR3 residues: CASSFWQTYEQYF. The CDR3 DNA is TGTGCCAGCAGCTTTTGGCAGACCTACGAGCAGTACTTC.

This clonotype was picked up a small number of times. The V and J genes are TRBV2 and TRBJ2-3; D is ambiguous. V was cut by 7 bases and J by 1 base, with 12 bases left in between. Germline V lookup: CDR1 SNHLY, CDR2 FYNNEI. The CDR3 contains 14 residues. The CDR3 loop reads CASMRLVRTDTQYF. CDR3 nucleotides: TGTGCCAGCATGCGGCTAGTACGCACAGATACGCAGTATTTT.

This chain links TRBV7-2 with TRBJ2-1; D uncertain. V lost 1 base, J lost 9 bases, and 10 bases lay in between. The CDR3 length is 13 residues. Germline values: CDR1 SGHTA, CDR2 FQGNSA. DNA of the CDR3: TGTGCCAGCAGCTTAGAGGACGGTTTTGAGCAGTTCTTC. Its translation is CASSLEDGFEQFF.

This clonotype was detected a few times. This sequence joins TRBV5-1 and TRBJ1-4; a weak D match, TRBD1 (5 bases). The V end lost 4 bases, the J end lost 1 base, and 17 bases lay between the germline ends. The CDR3 sequence is 17 residues long. The germline gives CDR1 SGHRS, CDR2 YFSETQ. Written as DNA, the CDR3 is TGCGCCAGCAGCGCCCGGTTTGTAAGGGGAACTAATGAAAAACTGTTTTTT. Its protein is CASSARFVRGTNEKLFF.

The gene calls are TRBV18 and TRBJ1-2, with D perhaps TRBD1 (6 bases). The CDR3 is made up of 14 amino acids. V dropped 2 bases and J dropped 8 bases, with 15 bases sitting between them. The germline V gene has CDR1 KGHSH and CDR2 LQKENI. CDR3 DNA sequence: TGTGCCAGCTCACCAAAGGGGGTCGATCGAGGCTACACCTTC. Protein sequence: CASSPKGVDRGYTF.

This clonotype showed up just a few times. Germline is not matched at one junction end, which may reflect a read error. The CDR3 sequence is CSARPMGGGNAEAFF. The CDR3 DNA sequence: TGCAGTGCTAGGCCTATGGGGGGCGGGAACGCTGAAGCTTTCTTT. The chain carries TRBV20-1 and TRBJ1-1; TRBD1 might be the D (6 bases). Germline CDR1 DFQATT, CDR2 SNEGSKA (reference sequence). This CDR3 is 15 amino acids long.

The chain carries TRBV7-2 and TRBJ2-7; D is ambiguous. The CDR3 has 13 amino acids. CDR1 is SGHTA and CDR2 is FQGNSA in the germline V gene. Between the trimmed V and J ends, which lost 3 bases and 2 bases, there was a span of 8 bases. The CDR3 spells CASSLDGTYEQYV. CDR3 in DNA: TGTGCCAGCAGCTTGGACGGTACCTACGAGCAGTACGTC.

Here the CDR3 DNA reads TGTGCCAGCAGCTTTAGGGGCCGTATTTTGTGGCAGTTCTTC. It translates to CASSFRGRILWQFF. The chain recombines TRBV7-2 with TRBJ2-1; tentative D call: TRBD1 (5 bases). Between the trimmed V and J ends, which lost 3 bases and 12 bases, there was a span of 18 bases. Germline V CDR1 and CDR2: SGHTA, FQGNSA. The CDR3 loop spans 14 amino acids.

The chain uses TRBV29-1 and TRBJ2-1; 13 bases fit TRBD2. CDR3 length equals 19 residues. Germline trimming cut 1 base from V and 3 bases from J; bases unmatched to any gene: 12. Germline CDR1 is SQVTM and CDR2 is ANQGSEA. The CDR3 loop is CSVEGLAGGSSQRYNEQFF. The CDR3 bases are TGCAGCGTTGAAGGACTAGCGGGGGGCTCCTCCCAACGCTACAATGAGCAGTTCTTC.

This clonotype was detected only a few times. This chain joins TRBV6-1 and TRBJ2-7, with TRBD1 as a possible D gene (6 bases). Germline V gives CDR1 MNHNS, CDR2 SASEGT. With 6 bases removed from V and 3 bases from J, the gap between germline ends came to 9 bases. The CDR3 is 12 residues long. The CDR3 nucleotides read TGTGCCAGCAGGGACAGACACTACGAGCAGTACTTC. Translated, it gives CASRDRHYEQYF.

This clonotype was counted ten times or more. The V and J genes are TRBV4-1 and TRBJ2-2; the match to TRBD1 covers 8 bases. The germline V gene has CDR1 MGHRA and CDR2 YSYEKL. This CDR3 spans 17 amino acids. V lost 4 bases to trimming and J lost 3 bases; unmatched junction nucleotides: 10. This CDR3 is CASSPYGQGADTGELFF. In nucleotides, the CDR3 is TGCGCCAGCAGCCCCTACGGTCAGGGGGCGGACACCGGGGAGCTGTTTTTT.

This clonotype was seen a few times. Relative to the germline gene, one junction end is altered; a read error may explain this. The chain combines TRBV5-6 with TRBJ2-7, with 9 bases fitting TRBD1. The V gene's germline CDR1 is SGHDT and CDR2 YYEEEE. CDR3 length: 16 residues. CDR3 protein: CASTLRWGQGIVEQYF. In DNA, the CDR3 is TGTGCCAGCACCTTGAGGTGGGGACAGGGTATAGTCGAGCAGTACTTC.

This clonotype was detected a few times. V gene TRBV5-5 combines with J gene TRBJ2-3; TRBD1 might be the D (6 bases). V was shortened by 0 bases and J by 15 bases, with 17 bases between the two germline ends. CDR3 length equals 13 residues. CDR1 is SGHKS and CDR2 is YYEKEE in the germline V gene (reference sequence). The CDR3 region has the DNA TGTGCCAGCAGCTTGGAGAAGGAGACAGGCCAATATTTT. Translation: CASSLEKETGQYF.

This clonotype was picked up a small number of times. This chain joins TRBV27 and TRBJ2-5; 8 nucleotides match TRBD1. Germline CDR1 and CDR2: MNHEY and SMNVEV (reference sequence). V lost 8 bases, J lost 5 bases, and 10 bases stayed unmatched. The CDR3 is 14 residues long. The CDR3 DNA sequence: TGTGCCAGCGGATGGACAGGGCTTCCCGAGACCCAGTACTTC. Translated, it gives CASGWTGLPETQYF.

Regarding this clonotype: A junction end diverges from the germline sequence, so it may reflect a read error. The chain carries TRBV3-1 and TRBJ2-7, with 7 bases aligning to TRBD2. The CDR3 extends over 15 amino acids. Germline V gene sequence: CDR1 LGHDT, CDR2 YNNKEL (reference sequence). CDR3 coding DNA: TGTGTCAGCAGCCAAGTCTTTCGGGGGGTTTACGAGCAGTACTTC. Translated, it gives CVSSQVFRGVYEQYF.

The chain carries TRBV19 and TRBJ2-5; D is ambiguous. Germline loops: CDR1 LNHDA, CDR2 SQIVND (reference sequence). Trimming pared 2 bases from V and 3 bases from J, leaving 13 bases between. This CDR3 contains 15 residues. Here the CDR3 DNA reads TGTGCCAGTAGTATATGGCAGTCCAACGAAGAGACCCAGTACTTC. It translates to CASSIWQSNEETQYF.

This clonotype was seen more than once but under ten times. The chain carries TRBV6-5 and TRBJ1-2; D might be TRBD1 (5 bases). The V gene's germline CDR1 is MNHEY and CDR2 SVGAGI. Trimming pared 0 bases from V and 5 bases from J, leaving 13 bases between. The CDR3 spans 15 residues. The CDR3 loop reads CASSYSGQGEYGYTF. The CDR3 coding sequence is TGTGCCAGCAGTTACTCGGGCCAGGGAGAATATGGCTACACCTTC.

Only a few counts were recorded for this clonotype. The chain couples TRBV7-2 to TRBJ2-5; a possible D gene is TRBD2 (6 bases). The length of the CDR3 is 17 residues. Per germline, CDR1 SGHTA and CDR2 FQGNSA. The germline V and J ends were trimmed by 0 bases and 2 bases, with 16 bases remaining between them. The CDR3 is CASSLARASAGQETQYF. The CDR3 DNA reads TGTGCCAGCAGCTTAGCGCGGGCTAGCGCTGGGCAAGAGACCCAGTACTTC.